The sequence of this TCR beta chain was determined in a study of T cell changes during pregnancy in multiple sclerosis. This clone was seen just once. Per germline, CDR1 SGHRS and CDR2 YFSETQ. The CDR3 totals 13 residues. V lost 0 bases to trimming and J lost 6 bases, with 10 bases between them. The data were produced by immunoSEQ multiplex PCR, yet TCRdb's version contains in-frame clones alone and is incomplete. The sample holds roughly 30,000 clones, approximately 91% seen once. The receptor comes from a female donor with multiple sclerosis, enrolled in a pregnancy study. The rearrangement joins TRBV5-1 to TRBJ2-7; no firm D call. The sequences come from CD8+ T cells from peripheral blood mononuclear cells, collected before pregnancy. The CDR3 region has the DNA TGCGCCAGCAGCTTGGTCGGTCCGAGCGAGCAGTACTTC. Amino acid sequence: CASSLVGPSEQYF. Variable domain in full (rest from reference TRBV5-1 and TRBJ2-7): KAGVTQTPRYLIKTRGQQVTLSCSPISGHRSVSWYQQTPGQGLQFLFEYFSETQRNKGNFPGRFSGRQFSNSRSEMNVSTLELGDSALYLCASSLVGPSEQYFGPGTRLTVT.